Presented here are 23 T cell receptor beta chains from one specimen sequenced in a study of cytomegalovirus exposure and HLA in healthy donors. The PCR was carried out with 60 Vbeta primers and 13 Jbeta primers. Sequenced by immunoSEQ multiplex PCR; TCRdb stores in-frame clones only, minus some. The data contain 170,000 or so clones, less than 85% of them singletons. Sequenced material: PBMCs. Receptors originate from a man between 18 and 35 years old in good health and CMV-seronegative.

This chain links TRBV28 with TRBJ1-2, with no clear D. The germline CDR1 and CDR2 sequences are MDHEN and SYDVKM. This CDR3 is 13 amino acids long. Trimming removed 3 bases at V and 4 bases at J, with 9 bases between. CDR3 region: CASSLNSGYGYTF. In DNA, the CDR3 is TGTGCCAGCAGTTTGAATTCAGGCTATGGCTACACCTTC.

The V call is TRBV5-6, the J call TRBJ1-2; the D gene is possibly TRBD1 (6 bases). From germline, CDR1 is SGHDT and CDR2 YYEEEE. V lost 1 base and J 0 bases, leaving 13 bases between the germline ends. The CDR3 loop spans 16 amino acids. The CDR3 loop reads CASSLYGQLANYGYTF. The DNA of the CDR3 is TGTGCCAGCAGCTTGTACGGACAGTTAGCTAACTATGGCTACACCTTC.

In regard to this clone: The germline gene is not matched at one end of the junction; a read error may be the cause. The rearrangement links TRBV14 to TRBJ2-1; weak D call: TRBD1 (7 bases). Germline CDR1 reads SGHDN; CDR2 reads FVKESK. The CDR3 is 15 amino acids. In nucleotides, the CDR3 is TGTGCCAGCAGCCAAAACTCAGGGGGAGGTAATGAACAGTTCTTC. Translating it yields CASSQNSGGGNEQFF.

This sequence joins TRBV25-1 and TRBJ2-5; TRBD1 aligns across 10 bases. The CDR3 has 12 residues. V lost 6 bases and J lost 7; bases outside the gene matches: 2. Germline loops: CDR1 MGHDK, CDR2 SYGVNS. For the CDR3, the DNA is TGTGCCAGCAGGGACAGGGGGTTGACCCAGTACTTC. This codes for CASRDRGLTQYF.

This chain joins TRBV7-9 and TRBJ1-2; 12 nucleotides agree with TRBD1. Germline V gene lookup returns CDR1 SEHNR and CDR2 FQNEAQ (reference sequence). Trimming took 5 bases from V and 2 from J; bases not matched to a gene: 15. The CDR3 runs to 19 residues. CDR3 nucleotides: TGTGCCAGCAGCCTCTCCCCGGGGACAGGGGGCCCCAGGAACTATGGCTACACCTTC. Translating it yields CASSLSPGTGGPRNYGYTF.

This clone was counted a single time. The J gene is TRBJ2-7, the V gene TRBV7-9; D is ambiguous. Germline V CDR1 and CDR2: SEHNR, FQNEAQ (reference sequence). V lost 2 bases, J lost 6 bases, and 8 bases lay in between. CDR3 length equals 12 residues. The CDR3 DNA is TGTGCCAGCAGCTTAACCGGTGGCGAGCAGTACTTC. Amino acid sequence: CASSLTGGEQYF.

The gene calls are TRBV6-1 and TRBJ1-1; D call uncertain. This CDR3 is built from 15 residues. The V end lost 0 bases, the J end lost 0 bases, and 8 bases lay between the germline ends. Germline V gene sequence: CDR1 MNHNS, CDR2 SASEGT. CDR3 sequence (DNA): TGTGCCAGCAGTGAAGCGCGGCTGATGAACACTGAAGCTTTCTTT. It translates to CASSEARLMNTEAFF.

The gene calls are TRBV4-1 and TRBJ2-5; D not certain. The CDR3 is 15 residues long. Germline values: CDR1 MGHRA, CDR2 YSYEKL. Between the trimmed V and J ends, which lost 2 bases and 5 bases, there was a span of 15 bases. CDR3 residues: CASSQRLLVGETQYF. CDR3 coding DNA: TGCGCCAGCAGCCAAAGGCTGCTGGTCGGGGAGACCCAGTACTTC.

The CDR3 DNA follows: TGTGCCAGTAATCGACAGGGAGGTAGGGGCAATCAGCCCCAGCATTTT. Protein product: CASNRQGGRGNQPQHF. This chain uses TRBV19 with TRBJ1-5; 7 bases are shared with TRBD1. CDR1 LNHDA and CDR2 SQIVND come from the germline V gene (reference sequence). The CDR3 is made up of 16 amino acids. Trimming cost V 7 bases and J 2 bases; bases outside gene matches: 11.

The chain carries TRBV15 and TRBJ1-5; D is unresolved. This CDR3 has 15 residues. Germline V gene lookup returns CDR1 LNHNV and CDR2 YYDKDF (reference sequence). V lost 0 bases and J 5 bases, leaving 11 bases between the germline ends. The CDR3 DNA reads TGTGCCACCAGCAGAGAGGAAGAGGTTTATCAGCCCCAGCATTTT. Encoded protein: CATSREEEVYQPQHF.

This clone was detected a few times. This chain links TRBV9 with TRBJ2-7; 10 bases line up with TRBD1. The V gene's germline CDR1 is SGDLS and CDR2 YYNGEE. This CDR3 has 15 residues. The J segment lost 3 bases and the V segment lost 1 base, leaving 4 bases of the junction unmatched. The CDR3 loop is CASSVSDRGFYEQYF. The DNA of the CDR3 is TGTGCCAGCAGCGTATCGGACAGGGGGTTCTACGAGCAGTACTTC.

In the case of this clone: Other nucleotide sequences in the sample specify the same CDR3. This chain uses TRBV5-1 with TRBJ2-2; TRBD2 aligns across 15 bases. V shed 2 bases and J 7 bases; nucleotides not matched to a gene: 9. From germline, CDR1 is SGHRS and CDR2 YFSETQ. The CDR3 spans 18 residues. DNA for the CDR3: TGCGCCAGCAGCTTCAGGGATCCGGGACTAGCGGGAGGCGGGGAGCTGTTTTTT. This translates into CASSFRDPGLAGGGELFF.

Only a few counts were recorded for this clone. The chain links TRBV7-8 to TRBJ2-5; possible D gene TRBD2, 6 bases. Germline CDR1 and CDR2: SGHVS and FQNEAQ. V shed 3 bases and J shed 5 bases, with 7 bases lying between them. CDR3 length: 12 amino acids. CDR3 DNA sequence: TGTGCCAGCAGCTTTGGGGGGGAGACCCAGTACTTC. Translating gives CASSFGGETQYF. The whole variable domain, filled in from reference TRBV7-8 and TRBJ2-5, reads GAGVSQSPRYKVAKRGQDVALRCDPISGHVSLFWYQQALGQGPEFLTYFQNEAQLDKSGLPSDRFFAERPEGSVSTLKIQRTQQEDSAVYLCASSFGGETQYFGPGTRLLVL.

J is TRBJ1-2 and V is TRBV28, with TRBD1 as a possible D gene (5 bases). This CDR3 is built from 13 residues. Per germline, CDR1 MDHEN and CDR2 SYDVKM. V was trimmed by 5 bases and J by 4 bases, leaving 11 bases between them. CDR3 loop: CASSRGTVYGYTF. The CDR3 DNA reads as TGTGCCAGCAGTCGGGGGACGGTCTATGGCTACACCTTC.

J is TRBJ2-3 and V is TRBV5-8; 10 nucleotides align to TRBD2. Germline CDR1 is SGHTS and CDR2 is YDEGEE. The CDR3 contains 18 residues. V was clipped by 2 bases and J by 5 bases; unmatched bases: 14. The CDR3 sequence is CASSLSSSSGGAVDTQYF. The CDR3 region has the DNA TGTGCCAGCAGCTTAAGCTCCTCGAGCGGGGGGGCCGTAGATACGCAGTATTTT.

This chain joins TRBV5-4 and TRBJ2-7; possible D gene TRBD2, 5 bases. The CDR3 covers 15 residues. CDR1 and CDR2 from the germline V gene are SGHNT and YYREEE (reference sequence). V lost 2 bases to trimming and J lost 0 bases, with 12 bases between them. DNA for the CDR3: TGTGCCAGCAGCTTATCCGGGGAGAGCTCCTACGAGCAGTACTTC. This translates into CASSLSGESSYEQYF. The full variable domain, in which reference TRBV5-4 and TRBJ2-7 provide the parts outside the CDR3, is ETGVTQSPTHLIKTRGQQVTLRCSSQSGHNTVSWYQQALGQGPQFIFQYYREEENGRGNFPPRFSGLQFPNYSSELNVNALELDDSALYLCASSLSGESSYEQYFGPGTRLTVT.

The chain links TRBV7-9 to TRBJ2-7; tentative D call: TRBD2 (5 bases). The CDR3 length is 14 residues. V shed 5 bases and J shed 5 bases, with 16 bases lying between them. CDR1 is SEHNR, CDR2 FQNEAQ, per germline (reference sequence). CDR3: CASSPRGETHEQYF. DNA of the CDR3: TGTGCCAGCAGCCCCCGGGGAGAAACCCACGAGCAGTACTTC.

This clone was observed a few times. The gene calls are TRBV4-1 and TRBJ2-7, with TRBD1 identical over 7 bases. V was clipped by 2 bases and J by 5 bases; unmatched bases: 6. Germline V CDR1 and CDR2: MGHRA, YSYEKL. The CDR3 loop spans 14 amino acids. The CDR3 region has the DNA TGCGCCAGCAGCCAATCCCAGGGGGTGGACGAGCAGTACTTC. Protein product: CASSQSQGVDEQYF.

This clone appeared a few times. CDR3 region: CASGLGVAGELFF. As DNA, the CDR3 is TGTGCTAGTGGCCTCGGTGTTGCCGGGGAGCTGTTTTTT. The rearrangement links TRBV12-5 to TRBJ2-2; D not resolved. V was trimmed by 6 bases and J by 6 bases, leaving 11 bases between them. Per the germline V gene, CDR1 is LGHNT and CDR2 is FRNRAP. The CDR3 contains 13 residues.

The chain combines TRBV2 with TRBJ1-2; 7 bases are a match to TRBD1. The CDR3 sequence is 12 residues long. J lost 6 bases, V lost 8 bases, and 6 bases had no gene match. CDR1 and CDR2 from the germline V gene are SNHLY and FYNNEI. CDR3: CASWTGGHGYTF. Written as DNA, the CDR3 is TGTGCCAGCTGGACAGGTGGGCATGGCTACACCTTC.

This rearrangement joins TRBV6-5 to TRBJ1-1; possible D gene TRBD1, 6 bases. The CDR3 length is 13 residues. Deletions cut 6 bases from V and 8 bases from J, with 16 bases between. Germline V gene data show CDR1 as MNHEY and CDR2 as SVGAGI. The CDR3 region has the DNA TGTGCCAGCAGCCCACAGGGTTTAGGCGAAGCTTTCTTT. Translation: CASSPQGLGEAFF.

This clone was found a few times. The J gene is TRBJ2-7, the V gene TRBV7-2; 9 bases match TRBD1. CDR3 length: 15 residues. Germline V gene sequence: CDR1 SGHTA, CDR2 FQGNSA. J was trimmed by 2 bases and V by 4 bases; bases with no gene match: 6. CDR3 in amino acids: CASSSDRGIAYEQYF. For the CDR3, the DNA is TGTGCCAGCAGCTCGGACAGGGGTATCGCCTACGAGCAGTACTTC.

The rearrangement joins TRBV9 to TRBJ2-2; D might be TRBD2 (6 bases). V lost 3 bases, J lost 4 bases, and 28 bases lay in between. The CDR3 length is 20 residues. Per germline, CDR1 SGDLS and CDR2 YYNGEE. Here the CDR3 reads CASSAPIGTPSAGSTGELFF. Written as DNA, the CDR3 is TGTGCCAGCAGCGCCCCGATCGGGACTCCCTCGGCGGGGAGCACCGGGGAGCTGTTTTTT.